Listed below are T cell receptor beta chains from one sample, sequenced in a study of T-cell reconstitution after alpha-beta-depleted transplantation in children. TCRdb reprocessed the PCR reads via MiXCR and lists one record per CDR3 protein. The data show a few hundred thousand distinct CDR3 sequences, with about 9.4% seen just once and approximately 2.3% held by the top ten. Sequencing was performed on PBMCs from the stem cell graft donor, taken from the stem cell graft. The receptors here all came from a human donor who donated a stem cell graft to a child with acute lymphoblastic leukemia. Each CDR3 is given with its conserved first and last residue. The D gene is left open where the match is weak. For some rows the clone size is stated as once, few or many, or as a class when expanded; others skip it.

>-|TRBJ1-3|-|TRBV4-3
TGCGCCAGCAGCCAAGGGAAGGGGAACGGTGGAAACACCATATATTTT
CASSQGKGNGGNTIYF
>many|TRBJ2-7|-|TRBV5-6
TGTGCCAGCAGCCCCCCCTCCGGGCCAAGCTACGAGCAGTACTTC
CASSPPSGPSYEQYF
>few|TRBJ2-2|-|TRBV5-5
TGTGCCAGCAGCTCGGCCGCAGGAGCCAACACCGGGGAGCTGTTTTTT
CASSSAAGANTGELFF
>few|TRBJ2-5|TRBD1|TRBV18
TGTGCCAGCTCACTAAGACAGGGACGCACGGGAGAGACCCAGTACTTC
CASSLRQGRTGETQYF
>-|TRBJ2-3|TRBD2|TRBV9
TGTGCCAGCAGCCCAGACCGATCCGGGACTAGCGGCACAGATACGCAGTATTTT
CASSPDRSGTSGTDTQYF
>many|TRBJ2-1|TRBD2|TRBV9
TGTGCCAGCAGCGTAGGGCTAGCGGGAGGAAAGTCCTACAATGAGCAGTTCTTC
CASSVGLAGGKSYNEQFF
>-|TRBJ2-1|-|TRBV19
TGTGCCAGTAGTATAGTCCTTGGACTCCAGAATGATGAGCAGTTCTTC
CASSIVLGLQNDEQFF
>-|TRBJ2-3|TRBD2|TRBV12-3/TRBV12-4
TGTGCCAGCAGCCCTCCCAGCGGGGGATATGGTACGCAGTATTTT
CASSPPSGGYGTQYF
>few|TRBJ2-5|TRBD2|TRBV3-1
TGTGCCAGCAGCAAACTAGCGGGAGGATCCATCTTCCAAGAGACCCAGTACTTC
CASSKLAGGSIFQETQYF
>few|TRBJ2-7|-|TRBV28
TGTGCCAGCAGCTTAGTTCACGAGCAGTACTTC
CASSLVHEQYF
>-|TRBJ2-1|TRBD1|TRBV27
TGTGCCAGCAGTCCTTGGGGCGGGACAGGGGCGCGGAATGAGCAGTTCTTC
CASSPWGGTGARNEQFF
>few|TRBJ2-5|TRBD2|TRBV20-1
TGCAGTGCTAGACCCCCCATCCGGGGCCCGGGGGGAGAGACCCAGTACTTC
CSARPPIRGPGGETQYF
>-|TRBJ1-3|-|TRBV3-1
TGTGCCACTACAGGAAGGGGCGCTGGAAACACCATATATTTT
CATTGRGAGNTIYF
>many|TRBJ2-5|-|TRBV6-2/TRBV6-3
TGTGCCAGCAGCCCGAAAAGGGAGACCCAGTACTTC
CASSPKRETQYF
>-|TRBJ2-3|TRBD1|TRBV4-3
TGCGCCAGCAGCACCGGGACAGGGGTAACAGATACGCAGTATTTT
CASSTGTGVTDTQYF
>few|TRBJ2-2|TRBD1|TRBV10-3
TGTGCCACCGGGACAGGGGATACCGGGGAGCTGTTTTTT
CATGTGDTGELFF
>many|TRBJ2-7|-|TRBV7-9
TGTGCCAGCAGCCCTTCGGGGGGCAGGGCACGCGAGCAGTACTTC
CASSPSGGRAREQYF